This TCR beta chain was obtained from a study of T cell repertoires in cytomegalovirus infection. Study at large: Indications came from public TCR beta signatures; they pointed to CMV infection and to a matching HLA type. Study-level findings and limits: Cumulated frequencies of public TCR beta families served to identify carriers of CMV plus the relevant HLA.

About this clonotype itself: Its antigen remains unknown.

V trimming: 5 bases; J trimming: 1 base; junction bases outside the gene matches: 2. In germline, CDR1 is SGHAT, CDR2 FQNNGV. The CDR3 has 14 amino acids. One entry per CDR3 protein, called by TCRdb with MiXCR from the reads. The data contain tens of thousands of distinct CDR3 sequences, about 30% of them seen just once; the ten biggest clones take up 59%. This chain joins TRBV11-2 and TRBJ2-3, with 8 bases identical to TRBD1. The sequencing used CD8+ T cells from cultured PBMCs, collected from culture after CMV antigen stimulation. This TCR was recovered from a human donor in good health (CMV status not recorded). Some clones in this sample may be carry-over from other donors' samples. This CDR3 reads CASSQTGGTDTQYF. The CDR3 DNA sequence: TGTGCCAGCAGCCAGACAGGGGGCACAGATACGCAGTATTTT.